A selection of T cell receptor beta chains follows, all from one sample in a study of shared clonotypes between healthy human individuals. Libraries were prepared by immunoSEQ multiplex PCR; TCRdb keeps only in-frame clonotypes and omits some of them. The sample includes some 490,000 clones, roughly 80% of them seen just once. The sample taken for sequencing was PBMCs. The receptor set was obtained from a woman between 40 and 55 years old in good health. Some clones in this sample may be carry-over from other donors' samples. Both conserved end residues are part of each CDR3. A D gene is named only where the DNA matches it firmly. Only part of the rows carry a size: once, few, many, or a class if the clone is expanded.

TRBD2	-	TRBV19	TRBJ2-5	CASSIGSGKETQYF	TGTGCCAGTAGTATCGGTAGCGGGAAAGAGACCCAGTACTTC
TRBD2	-	TRBV7-2	TRBJ2-6	CASSRKAGISGANVLTF	TGTGCCAGCAGCAGAAAAGCGGGGATCTCTGGGGCCAACGTCCTGACTTTC
TRBD2	-	TRBV5-8	TRBJ2-7	CASSPYGSGRPPF	TGTGCCAGCAGCCCGTACGGTAGCGGGAGACCCCCCTTC
TRBD2	-	TRBV5-4	TRBJ2-3	CASSLGASGSTATQYF	TGTGCCAGCAGCTTGGGGGCTAGCGGGAGCACGGCTACGCAGTATTTT
-	-	TRBV7-9	TRBJ2-1	CASSPVNEQFF	TGTGCCAGCAGCCCCGTCAATGAGCAGTTCTTC
-	-	TRBV2	TRBJ2-1	CASSLVGSYNEQFF	TGTGCCAGCAGCCTTGTGGGCTCCTACAATGAGCAGTTCTTC
TRBD2	once	TRBV4-2	TRBJ2-1	CASSQELADYNEQFF	TGTGCCAGCAGCCAAGAACTAGCGGACTACAATGAGCAGTTCTTC
TRBD1	-	TRBV5-8	TRBJ2-7	CASSTRDRVVWEIDEQYF	TGTGCCAGCAGCACCCGGGACAGGGTTGTGTGGGAGATTGACGAGCAGTACTTC
-	-	TRBV5-5	TRBJ2-2	CASSLGPLNTGELFF	TGTGCCAGCAGCTTGGGACCCTTAAACACCGGGGAGCTGTTTTTT
-	-	TRBV5-1	TRBJ1-2	CASSSDSLVYGYTF	TGCGCCAGCAGCTCGGACAGCCTCGTTTATGGCTACACCTTC
TRBD1	few	TRBV28	TRBJ2-7	CASSLNRGRVVEQYF	TGTGCCAGCAGTTTGAACAGGGGGCGGGTTGTCGAGCAGTACTTC
-	-	TRBV28	TRBJ2-7	CATRRGGEQYF	TGTGCCACCAGGAGGGGCGGCGAGCAGTACTTC
-	few	TRBV7-9	TRBJ1-2	CASSLVVTSNYGYTF	TGTGCCAGCAGCTTAGTGGTCACTTCTAACTATGGCTACACCTTC
-	-	TRBV6-6	TRBJ2-7	CASSFMQGYEQYF	TGTGCCAGCAGTTTCATGCAGGGATACGAGCAGTACTTC
TRBD2	-	TRBV9	TRBJ2-2	CASSVLAGGPSSTGELFF	TGTGCCAGCAGCGTGTTAGCGGGAGGGCCCTCGTCCACCGGGGAGCTGTTTTTT
TRBD1	-	TRBV2	TRBJ2-7	CASRYSGTAYEQYF	TGTGCCAGCAGGTACTCCGGGACAGCCTACGAGCAGTACTTC
-	-	TRBV9	TRBJ1-3	CASSPAEGFSGNTIYF	TGTGCCAGCAGCCCCGCGGAGGGTTTCTCTGGAAACACCATATATTTT
TRBD2	-	TRBV7-2	TRBJ2-7	CASSITSGRSYEQYF	TGTGCCAGCAGCATTACTAGCGGGAGGTCCTACGAGCAGTACTTC
-	-	TRBV2	TRBJ1-1	CASSDTRANTEAFF	TGTGCCAGCAGTGACACCCGTGCGAACACTGAAGCTTTCTTT
-	-	TRBV11-3	TRBJ2-3	CASSSRPTDTQYF	TGTGCCAGCAGCTCCAGACCCACAGATACGCAGTATTTT
-	-	TRBV5-4	TRBJ2-5	CASSLRSDFKETQYF	TGTGCCAGCAGCTTGCGTTCGGACTTCAAAGAGACCCAGTACTTC
TRBD2	-	TRBV5-1	TRBJ2-3	CASSLVTSGKDTQYF	TGCGCCAGCAGCTTGGTGACTAGCGGGAAAGATACGCAGTATTTT
-	-	TRBV18	TRBJ1-4	CASSPSQGSEKLFF	TGTGCCAGCTCACCAAGCCAGGGTTCTGAAAAACTGTTTTTT
TRBD2	once	TRBV7-9	TRBJ2-7	CASSPTSGDTYEQYF	TGTGCCAGCAGCCCAACTAGCGGGGATACCTACGAGCAGTACTTC
-	-	TRBV27	TRBJ2-3	CASAFAGADTQYF	TGTGCCAGCGCCTTTGCAGGGGCAGATACGCAGTATTTT
TRBD2	-	TRBV10-3	TRBJ2-1	CAIGTTYNEQFF	TGTGCCATTGGGACTACCTACAATGAGCAGTTCTTC
TRBD2	-	TRBV10-3	TRBJ2-1	CAISGTSGYNEQFF	TGTGCCATCAGCGGGACTAGCGGTTACAATGAGCAGTTCTTC
-	few	TRBV6-5	TRBJ2-7	CASSYSQGSYEQYF	TGTGCCAGCAGTTACTCGCAGGGGAGCTACGAGCAGTACTTC
-	-	TRBV6-1	TRBJ1-1	CASSPRGNTEAFF	TGTGCCAGCAGTCCAAGAGGGAACACTGAAGCTTTCTTT
-	-	TRBV7-2	TRBJ2-7	CASSLATRGGEQYF	TGTGCCAGCAGCTTAGCGACCAGAGGTGGCGAGCAGTACTTC
-	-	TRBV30	TRBJ1-2	CASDSRVGGYTF	TGTGCCTCAGACAGCCGGGTTGGTGGCTACACCTTC
-	few	TRBV7-2	TRBJ2-4	CASTQGGGANIQYF	TGTGCCAGCACCCAGGGGGGAGGTGCAAATATTCAGTACTTC
-	-	TRBV7-2	TRBJ1-1	CASSRDLNTEAFF	TGTGCCAGCAGCAGGGACTTGAACACTGAAGCTTTCTTT
-	-	TRBV30	TRBJ1-5	CAWSGGQGNQPQHF	TGTGCCTGGAGTGGGGGTCAGGGCAATCAGCCCCAGCATTTT
TRBD1	-	TRBV2	TRBJ2-7	CASSTGAYEQYF	TGTGCCAGCTCCACAGGGGCCTACGAGCAGTACTTC
TRBD2	-	TRBV9	TRBJ2-1	CASSVTASGYNEQFF	TGTGCCAGCAGCGTTACGGCTAGCGGATACAATGAGCAGTTCTTC
TRBD1	once	TRBV18	TRBJ2-2	CASSPPGQGNTGELFF	TGTGCCAGCTCACCACCGGGACAGGGGAACACCGGGGAGCTGTTTTTT
-	-	TRBV5-4	TRBJ2-7	CASRPAGAGTPYHEQYF	TGTGCCAGCAGACCCGCTGGGGCCGGGACCCCGTACCACGAGCAGTACTTC
-	few	TRBV10-3	TRBJ2-7	CAISEGLAYEQYF	TGTGCCATCAGTGAGGGACTCGCCTACGAGCAGTACTTC
TRBD1	-	TRBV7-6	TRBJ1-5	CASSEGTGGGPQHF	TGTGCCAGCAGCGAAGGGACAGGGGGAGGGCCCCAGCATTTT
-	-	TRBV5-3	TRBJ2-1	CARRCTGAEPSYNEQFF	TGTGCCAGAAGGTGCACTGGGGCTGAACCCTCCTACAATGAGCAGTTCTTC